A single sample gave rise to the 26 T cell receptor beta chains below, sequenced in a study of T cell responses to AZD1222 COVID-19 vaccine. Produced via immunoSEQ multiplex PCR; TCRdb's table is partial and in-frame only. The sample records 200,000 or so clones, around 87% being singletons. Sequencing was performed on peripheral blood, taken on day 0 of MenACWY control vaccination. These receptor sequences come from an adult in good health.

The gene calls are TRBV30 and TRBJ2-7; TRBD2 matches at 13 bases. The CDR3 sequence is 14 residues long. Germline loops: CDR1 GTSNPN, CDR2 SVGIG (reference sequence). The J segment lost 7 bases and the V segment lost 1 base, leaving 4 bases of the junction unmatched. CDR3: CAWSDGLAGVEQYF. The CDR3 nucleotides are TGTGCCTGGAGTGACGGACTAGCGGGAGTAGAGCAGTACTTC.

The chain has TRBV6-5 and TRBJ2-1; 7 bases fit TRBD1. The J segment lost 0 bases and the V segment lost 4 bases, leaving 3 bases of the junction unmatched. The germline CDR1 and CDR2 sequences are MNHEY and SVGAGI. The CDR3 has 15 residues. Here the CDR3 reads CASSLDRVSYNEQFF. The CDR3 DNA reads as TGTGCCAGCAGTTTAGACAGGGTCTCCTACAATGAGCAGTTCTTC.

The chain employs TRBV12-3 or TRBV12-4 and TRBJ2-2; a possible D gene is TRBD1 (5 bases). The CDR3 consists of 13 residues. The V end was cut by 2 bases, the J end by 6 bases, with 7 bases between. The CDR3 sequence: CASSLSGSGELFF. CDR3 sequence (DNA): TGTGCCAGCAGTTTATCAGGGTCCGGGGAGCTGTTTTTT.

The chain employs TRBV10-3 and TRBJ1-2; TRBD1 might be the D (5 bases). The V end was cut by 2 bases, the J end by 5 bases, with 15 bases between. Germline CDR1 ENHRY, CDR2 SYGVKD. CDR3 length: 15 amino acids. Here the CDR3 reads CAISELRTGGYGYTF. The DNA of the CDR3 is TGTGCCATCAGTGAGCTACGTACGGGGGGATATGGCTACACCTTC.

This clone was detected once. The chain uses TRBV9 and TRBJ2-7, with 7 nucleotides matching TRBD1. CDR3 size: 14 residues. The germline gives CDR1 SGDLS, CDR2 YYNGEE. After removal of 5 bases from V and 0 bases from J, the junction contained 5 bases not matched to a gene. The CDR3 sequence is CASSEQGNSYEQYF. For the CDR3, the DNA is TGTGCCAGCAGTGAACAGGGGAACTCCTACGAGCAGTACTTC.

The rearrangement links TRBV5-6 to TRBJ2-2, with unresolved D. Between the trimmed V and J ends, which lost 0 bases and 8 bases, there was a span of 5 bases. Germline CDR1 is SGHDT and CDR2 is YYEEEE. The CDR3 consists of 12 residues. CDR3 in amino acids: CASSLVAGELFF. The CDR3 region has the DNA TGTGCCAGCAGCTTGGTCGCAGGGGAGCTGTTTTTT.

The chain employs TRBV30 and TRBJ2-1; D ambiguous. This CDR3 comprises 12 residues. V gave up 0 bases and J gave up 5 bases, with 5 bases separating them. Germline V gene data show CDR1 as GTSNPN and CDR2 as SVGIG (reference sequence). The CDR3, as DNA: TGTGCCTGGAGTGTGGGCAACAATGAGCAGTTCTTC. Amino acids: CAWSVGNNEQFF.

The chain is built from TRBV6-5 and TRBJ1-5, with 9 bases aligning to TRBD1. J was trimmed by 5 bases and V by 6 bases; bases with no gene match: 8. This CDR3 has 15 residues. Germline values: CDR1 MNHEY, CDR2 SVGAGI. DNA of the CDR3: TGTGCCAGCAGGGTGACAGGGGGAGAGGATCAGCCCCAGCATTTT. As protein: CASRVTGGEDQPQHF.

CDR3 amino acids: CASSTDMNTEAFF. The CDR3 DNA follows: TGTGCCAGCAGCACCGACATGAACACTGAAGCTTTCTTT. This sequence joins TRBV7-2 and TRBJ1-1, with D unresolved. Trimming removed 5 bases at V and 0 bases at J, with 7 bases between. Germline V lookup: CDR1 SGHTA, CDR2 FQGNSA. This CDR3 contains 13 residues.

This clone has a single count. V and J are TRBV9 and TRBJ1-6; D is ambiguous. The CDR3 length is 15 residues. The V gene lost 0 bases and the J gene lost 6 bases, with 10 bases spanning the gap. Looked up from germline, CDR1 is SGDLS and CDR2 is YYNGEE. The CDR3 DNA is TGTGCCAGCAGCGTAGATCAGGTGTCTAATTCACCCCTCCACTTT. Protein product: CASSVDQVSNSPLHF.

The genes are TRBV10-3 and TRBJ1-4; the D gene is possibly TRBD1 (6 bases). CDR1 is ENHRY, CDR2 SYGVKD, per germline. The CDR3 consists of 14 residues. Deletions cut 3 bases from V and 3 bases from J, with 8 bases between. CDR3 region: CAISEGGSNEKLFF. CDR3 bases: TGTGCCATCAGTGAAGGGGGATCTAATGAAAAACTGTTTTTT.

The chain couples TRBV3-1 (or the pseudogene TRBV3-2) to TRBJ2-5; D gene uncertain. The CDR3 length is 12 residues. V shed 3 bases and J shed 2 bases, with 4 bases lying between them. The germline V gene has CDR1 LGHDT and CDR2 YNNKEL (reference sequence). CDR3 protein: CASSQVQETQYF. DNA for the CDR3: TGTGCCAGCAGCCAGGTACAAGAGACCCAGTACTTC.

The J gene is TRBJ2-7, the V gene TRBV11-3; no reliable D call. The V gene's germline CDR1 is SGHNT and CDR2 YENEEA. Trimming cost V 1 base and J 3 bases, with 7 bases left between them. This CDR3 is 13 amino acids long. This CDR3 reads CASSLGRNYEQYF. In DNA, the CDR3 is TGTGCCAGCAGCTTAGGTCGGAACTACGAGCAGTACTTC.

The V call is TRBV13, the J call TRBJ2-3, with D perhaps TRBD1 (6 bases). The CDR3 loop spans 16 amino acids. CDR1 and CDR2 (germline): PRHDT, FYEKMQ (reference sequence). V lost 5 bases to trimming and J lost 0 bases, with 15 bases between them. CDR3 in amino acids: CASSLDRSSSTDTQYF. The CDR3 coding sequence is TGTGCCAGCAGCCTTGACAGGTCTTCGAGCACAGATACGCAGTATTTT.

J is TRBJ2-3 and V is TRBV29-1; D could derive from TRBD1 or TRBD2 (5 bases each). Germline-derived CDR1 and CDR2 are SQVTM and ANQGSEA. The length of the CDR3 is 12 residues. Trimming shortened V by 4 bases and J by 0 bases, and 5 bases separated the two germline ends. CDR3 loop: CSVGGSTDTQYF. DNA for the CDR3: TGCAGCGTTGGGGGGAGCACAGATACGCAGTATTTT.

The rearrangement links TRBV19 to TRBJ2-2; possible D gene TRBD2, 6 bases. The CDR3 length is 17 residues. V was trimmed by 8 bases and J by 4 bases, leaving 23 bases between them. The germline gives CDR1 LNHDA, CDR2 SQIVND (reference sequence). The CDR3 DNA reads TGTGCCAGTGACGGGACTGTTGGGGTAGAAGGCACCGGGGAGCTGTTTTTT. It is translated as CASDGTVGVEGTGELFF.

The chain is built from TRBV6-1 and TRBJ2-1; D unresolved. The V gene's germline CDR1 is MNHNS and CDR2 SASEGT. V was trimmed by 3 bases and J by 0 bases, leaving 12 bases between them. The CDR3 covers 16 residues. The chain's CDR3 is CASSDRLPSSYNEQFF. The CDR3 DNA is TGTGCCAGCAGTGATAGGCTTCCGAGCTCCTACAATGAGCAGTTCTTC.

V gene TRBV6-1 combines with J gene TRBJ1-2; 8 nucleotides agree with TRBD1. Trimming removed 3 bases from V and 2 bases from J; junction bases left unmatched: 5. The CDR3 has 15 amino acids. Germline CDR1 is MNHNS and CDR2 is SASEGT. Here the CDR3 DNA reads TGTGCCAGCAGTGATTCATGGACAGGGAACTATGGCTACACCTTC. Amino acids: CASSDSWTGNYGYTF.

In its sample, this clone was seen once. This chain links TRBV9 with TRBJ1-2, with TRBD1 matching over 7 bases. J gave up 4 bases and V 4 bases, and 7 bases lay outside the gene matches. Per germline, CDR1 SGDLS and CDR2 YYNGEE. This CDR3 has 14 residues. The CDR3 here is CASSLGGDSYGYTF. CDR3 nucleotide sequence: TGTGCCAGCAGCTTGGGAGGGGACAGCTATGGCTACACCTTC.

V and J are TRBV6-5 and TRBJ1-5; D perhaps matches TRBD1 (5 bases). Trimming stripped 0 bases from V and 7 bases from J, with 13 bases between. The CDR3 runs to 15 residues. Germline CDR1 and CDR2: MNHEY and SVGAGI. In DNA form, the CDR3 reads TGTGCCAGCAGTTACTCGGGGGAGGGTCGGCAGCCCCAGCATTTT. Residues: CASSYSGEGRQPQHF.

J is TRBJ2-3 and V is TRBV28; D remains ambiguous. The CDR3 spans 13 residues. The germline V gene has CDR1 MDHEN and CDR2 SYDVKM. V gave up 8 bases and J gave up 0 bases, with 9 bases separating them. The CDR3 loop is CASWATSTDTQYF. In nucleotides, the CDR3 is TGTGCCAGCTGGGCAACTAGCACAGATACGCAGTATTTT.

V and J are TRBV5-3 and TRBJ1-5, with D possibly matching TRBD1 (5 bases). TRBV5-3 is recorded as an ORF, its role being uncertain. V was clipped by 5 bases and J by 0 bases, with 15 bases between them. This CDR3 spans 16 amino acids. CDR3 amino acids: CARSCYRTYSNQPQHF. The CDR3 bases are TGTGCCAGAAGTTGTTACAGGACATATAGCAATCAGCCCCAGCATTTT.

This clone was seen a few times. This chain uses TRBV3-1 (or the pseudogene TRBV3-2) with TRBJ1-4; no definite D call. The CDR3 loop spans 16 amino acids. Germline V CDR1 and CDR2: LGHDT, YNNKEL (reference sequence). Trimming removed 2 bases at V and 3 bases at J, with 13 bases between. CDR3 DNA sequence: TGTGCCAGCAGCCAAAGATCGGGGTTTTCTAATGAAAAACTGTTTTTT. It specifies CASSQRSGFSNEKLFF.

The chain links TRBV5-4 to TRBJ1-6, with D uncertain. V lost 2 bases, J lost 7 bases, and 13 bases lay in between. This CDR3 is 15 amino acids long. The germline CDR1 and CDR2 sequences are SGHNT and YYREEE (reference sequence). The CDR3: CASSFSRALNSPLHF. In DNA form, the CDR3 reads TGTGCCAGCAGCTTTTCACGGGCCCTCAATTCACCCCTCCACTTT.

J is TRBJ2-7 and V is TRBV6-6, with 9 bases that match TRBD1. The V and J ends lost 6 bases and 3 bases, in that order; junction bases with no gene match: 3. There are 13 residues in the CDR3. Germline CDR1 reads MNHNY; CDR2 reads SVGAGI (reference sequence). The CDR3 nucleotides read TGTGCCAGCAGAACGGGACAGGGCTACGAGCAGTACTTC. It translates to CASRTGQGYEQYF.

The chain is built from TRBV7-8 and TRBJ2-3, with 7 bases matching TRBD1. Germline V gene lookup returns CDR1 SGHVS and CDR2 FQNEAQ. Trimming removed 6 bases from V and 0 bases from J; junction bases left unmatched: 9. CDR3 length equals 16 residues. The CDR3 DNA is TGTGCCAGCAGTCGATACGGGACAGTAAGCACAGATACGCAGTATTTT. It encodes CASSRYGTVSTDTQYF.